The sequence of this T cell receptor (beta chain) was determined in a study of cytomegalovirus exposure and HLA in healthy donors. Study-level results: An assumption of roughly uniform sequencing depth across donors underlay the presence/absence analyses. When a later analysis was performed, an Asian-associated ancestry cluster reportedly had fewer N-insertions than the roughly 670-donor mean.

The PCR employed 60 Vbeta primers together with 13 Jbeta primers. Clones were sequenced by immunoSEQ multiplex PCR, and TCRdb holds only the in-frame ones, with some missing. The sample yields 200,000 to 250,000 clones, over 75% seen once. Trimming took off 2 bases at V and 3 bases at J, with 20 bases between the two ends. This CDR3 comprises 17 residues. Germline loops: CDR1 MNHNS, CDR2 SASEGT. About this clone itself: Its antigen remains unidentified.

The rearrangement joins TRBV6-1 to TRBJ2-7; weak D call: TRBD2 (5 bases). This sequence was found in a human donor in good health. The sample consisted of PBMCs. CDR3: CASSEFGRLASHYEQYF. In nucleotides, the CDR3 is TGTGCCAGCAGTGAATTTGGTAGGCTAGCTTCCCACTACGAGCAGTACTTC.